Below, 18 T cell receptor beta chains from the same sample are listed, as sequenced in a study of blood T cell repertoires in COVID-19. Clones were read by immunoSEQ multiplex PCR, and TCRdb kept only the in-frame ones, dropping some. The data hold over 110,000 clones, with about 91% observed a single time. The material sequenced was peripheral blood. Receptor source: a human donor in a cohort sampled during active COVID-19.

For this clone: The junction shows a germline mismatch at one end, possibly a read error. This rearrangement joins TRBV19 to TRBJ2-2; D might be TRBD2 (5 bases). The germline V gene encodes CDR1 LNHDA and CDR2 SQIVND (reference sequence). This CDR3 comprises 15 residues. CDR3 protein: CASTIRGRATGELFF. The CDR3 coding sequence is TGTGCCAGTACTATACGAGGGCGGGCAACCGGGGAGCTGTTTTTT.

This chain joins TRBV6-5 and TRBJ2-7; 7 bases are a match to TRBD1. The germline V gene has CDR1 MNHEY and CDR2 SVGAGI. The ends lost 4 bases at V and 5 bases at J; junction bases unmatched: 8. The CDR3 spans 14 residues. DNA of the CDR3: TGTGCCAGCAGTTCCGGACAGGCCGTCCACGAGCAGTACTTC. The encoded protein is CASSSGQAVHEQYF.

CDR3 nucleotide sequence: TGTGCCAGCAGCCAGCCCACCGGGTACGGGGGGCGCACAGATACGCAGTATTTT. Its translation: CASSQPTGYGGRTDTQYF. This chain connects TRBV4-2 to TRBJ2-3; a possible D gene is TRBD2 (7 bases). The CDR3 loop spans 18 amino acids. Trimming removed 3 bases from V and 1 base from J, with 20 bases in between. Germline CDR1 and CDR2: LGHNA and YNFKEQ.

The chain uses TRBV9 and TRBJ2-3, with TRBD2 matching over 8 bases. The CDR3 has 16 residues. Unmatched junction bases numbered 10, after V lost 0 bases and J lost 7 bases. Germline V CDR1 and CDR2: SGDLS, YYNGEE. CDR3 bases: TGTGCCAGCAGCGTAGCGGGGGGGCCGGGAAGAAATACGCAGTATTTT. Translation: CASSVAGGPGRNTQYF.

The chain recombines TRBV11-3 with TRBJ2-2, with D perhaps matching TRBD1 (5 bases). CDR1 is SGHNT and CDR2 is YENEEA in the germline V gene. Trimming removed 1 base from V and 7 bases from J, with 13 bases in between. This CDR3 has 15 amino acids. The CDR3 DNA follows: TGTGCCAGCAGCTTAGGACCAGGGCGCAGCGGGGAGCTGTTTTTT. It translates to CASSLGPGRSGELFF. The whole variable domain, filled in from reference TRBV11-3 and TRBJ2-2, reads EAGVVQSPRYKIIEKKQPVAFWCNPISGHNTLYWYLQNLGQGPELLIRYENEEAVDDSQLPKDRFSAERLKGVDSTLKIQPAELGDSAVYLCASSLGPGRSGELFFGEGSRLTVL.

V and J are TRBV5-1 and TRBJ2-3; 8 positions agree with TRBD1. Germline assignment: CDR1 SGHRS and CDR2 YFSETQ. The CDR3 consists of 17 residues. Trimming at V came to 1 base and at J to 0 bases, leaving 7 bases not matched to a gene. CDR3 region: CASSLTVDRDSTDTQYF. The CDR3 DNA reads as TGCGCCAGCAGCTTGACCGTGGACAGGGATAGCACAGATACGCAGTATTTT.

This chain joins TRBV6-5 and TRBJ2-7; D is unclear. CDR1 and CDR2 from the germline V gene are MNHEY and SVGAGI. CDR3 length equals 14 residues. V was shortened by 0 bases and J by 1 base, with 7 bases between the two germline ends. The CDR3 nucleotides read TGTGCCAGCAGTTACTCGTACAGATCCTACGAGCAGTACTTC. Its protein is CASSYSYRSYEQYF.

This chain connects TRBV7-6 to TRBJ1-5, with D unresolved. Germline CDR1 and CDR2: SGHVS and FNYEAQ. This CDR3 comprises 12 residues. Trimming pared 4 bases from V and 4 bases from J, leaving 5 bases between. CDR3 nucleotide sequence: TGTGCCAGCAGCTCCATTAATCAGCCCCAGCATTTT. This translates into CASSSINQPQHF.

J is TRBJ2-2 and V is TRBV6-6, with D possibly TRBD1 on 6 matching bases. V lost 5 bases and J lost 5, with 12 bases in between. Germline V gene lookup returns CDR1 MNHNY and CDR2 SVGAGI (reference sequence). This CDR3 contains 14 residues. The CDR3 nucleotides read TGTGCCAGCAGTCAATACAGGGAGACCGGGGAGCTGTTTTTT. This gives the protein CASSQYRETGELFF.

V gene TRBV5-1 combines with J gene TRBJ2-5; 12 nucleotides match TRBD1. This CDR3 region has 15 residues. Trimming took 4 bases from V and 5 from J; bases not matched to a gene: 6. Germline V lookup: CDR1 SGHRS, CDR2 YFSETQ. CDR3 loop: CASSARDRGRETQYF. The CDR3 coding sequence is TGCGCCAGCAGCGCCCGGGACAGGGGGCGGGAGACCCAGTACTTC.

The genes are TRBV5-1 and TRBJ1-3, with D possibly TRBD1 on 6 matching bases. The ends were cut back, 4 bases at V and 2 bases at J, with 13 bases in the middle. The CDR3 runs 15 residues. Germline assignment: CDR1 SGHRS and CDR2 YFSETQ. The CDR3 sequence: CASSPRTGPGNTIYF. The CDR3 DNA reads as TGCGCCAGCAGCCCACGTACAGGGCCTGGAAACACCATATATTTT.

This clone has more than one count but fewer than ten. The genes are TRBV4-2 and TRBJ1-5; D uncertain. Germline assignment: CDR1 LGHNA and CDR2 YNFKEQ. CDR3 size: 12 residues. V dropped 6 bases and J dropped 0 bases, with 3 bases sitting between them. The CDR3 region is CASSNSNQPQHF. The DNA of the CDR3 is TGTGCCAGCAGTAATAGCAATCAGCCCCAGCATTTT.

This sequence joins TRBV4-2 and TRBJ1-5, with TRBD1 as a possible D gene (5 bases). V was cut by 1 base and J by 3 bases, with 10 bases left in between. The CDR3 consists of 15 residues. Germline lookup yields CDR1 LGHNA and CDR2 YNFKEQ. CDR3 in DNA: TGTGCCAGCAGCCAAGGGGAGGGGAACAATCAGCCCCAGCATTTT. As protein: CASSQGEGNNQPQHF.

The count of this clone is one. The genes are TRBV9 and TRBJ2-5; D is unclear. Germline values: CDR1 SGDLS, CDR2 YYNGEE. The CDR3 extends over 13 amino acids. Between the trimmed V and J ends, which lost 4 bases and 1 base, there was a span of 8 bases. DNA for the CDR3: TGTGCCAGCAGCCTCGGGTTCCAAGAGACCCAGTACTTC. Amino acids: CASSLGFQETQYF.

This rearrangement joins TRBV4-3 to TRBJ1-2, with D unclear. Looked up from germline, CDR1 is LGHNA and CDR2 is YSLEER. The CDR3 loop spans 16 amino acids. Trimming removed 0 bases at V and 6 bases at J, with 17 bases between. This CDR3 is CASSQDGPGWLNGYTF. The CDR3 region has the DNA TGCGCCAGCAGCCAAGATGGTCCGGGGTGGTTAAATGGCTACACCTTC.

This clone appeared a few times. The chain couples TRBV10-3 to TRBJ2-7, with D unresolved. This CDR3 is 12 amino acids long. Germline V CDR1 and CDR2: ENHRY, SYGVKD. Trimming shortened V by 3 bases and J by 0 bases, and 3 bases separated the two germline ends. DNA of the CDR3: TGTGCCATCAGTGAACACTCCTACGAGCAGTACTTC. It encodes CAISEHSYEQYF.

The CDR3 sequence: CASSHTLAPGDTQYF. The DNA for the CDR3 is TGTGCCAGCAGCCATACCCTAGCCCCGGGGGATACGCAGTATTTT. The rearrangement uses TRBV3-1 (or the pseudogene TRBV3-2) and TRBJ2-3, with D perhaps TRBD2 (5 bases). Germline V gene data show CDR1 as LGHDT and CDR2 as YNNKEL (reference sequence). The CDR3 spans 15 residues. The germline V and J ends were trimmed by 3 bases and 6 bases, with 16 bases remaining between them.

V usage is TRBV4-2 and J usage is TRBJ2-1; TRBD2 aligns across 12 bases. The junction had 5 bases not matched to a gene; V was cut back by 4 bases and J by 4 bases. CDR1 is LGHNA and CDR2 is YNFKEQ in the germline V gene. This CDR3 has 16 residues. The CDR3 bases are TGTGCCAGCAGCCGTTCCGGGACTAGCGGGTACAATGAGCAGTTCTTC. Translating it yields CASSRSGTSGYNEQFF.